This T cell receptor beta chain came from a study of early stage breast cancer tumors. Study background: ER+/PR+/HER2- status applied to about 70% of the 16 invasive breast tumors. Overall study results and limits: Enriched TCRB sequences shared across patients were mostly commonly generated sequences. Compared with adjacent normal breast tissue, tumors showed 2 to 3-fold greater T cell density and higher clonality.

To note about this clone: What it binds is unknown.

Using immunoSEQ multiplex PCR, the repertoire was profiled, and TCRdb retains in-frame clones only, with some absent. The sample shows around 40,000 clones, around 70% of them seen only once. CDR3 length: 14 residues. Germline V CDR1 and CDR2: SGHDT, YYEEEE. V lost 4 bases to trimming and J lost 4 bases, with 14 bases between them. The genes are TRBV5-6 and TRBJ2-5, with D possibly matching TRBD1 (5 bases). The TCR sequence derives from a person in their fifties with breast cancer. Source material: blood. The CDR3: CASSRFGARETQYF. The CDR3 bases are TGTGCCAGCAGCCGTTTTGGGGCGCGAGAGACCCAGTACTTC.